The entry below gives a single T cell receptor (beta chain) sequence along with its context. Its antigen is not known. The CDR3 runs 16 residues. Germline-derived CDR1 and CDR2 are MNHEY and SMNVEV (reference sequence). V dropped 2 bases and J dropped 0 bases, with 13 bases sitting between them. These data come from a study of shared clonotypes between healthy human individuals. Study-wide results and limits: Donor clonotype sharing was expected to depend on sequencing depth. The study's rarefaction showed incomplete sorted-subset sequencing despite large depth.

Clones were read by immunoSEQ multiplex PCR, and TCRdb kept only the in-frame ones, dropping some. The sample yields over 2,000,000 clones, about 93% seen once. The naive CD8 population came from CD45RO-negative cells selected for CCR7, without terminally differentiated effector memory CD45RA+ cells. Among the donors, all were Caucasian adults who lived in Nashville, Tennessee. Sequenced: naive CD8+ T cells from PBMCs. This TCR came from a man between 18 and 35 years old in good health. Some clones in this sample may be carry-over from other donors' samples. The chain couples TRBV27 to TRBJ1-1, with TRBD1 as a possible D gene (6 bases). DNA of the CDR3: TGTGCCAGCAGTTTAGGGGGGGCCTTCATGAACACTGAAGCTTTCTTT. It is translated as CASSLGGAFMNTEAFF.